One sample yielded the 30 T cell receptor beta chains listed below, sequenced in a study of cytomegalovirus exposure and HLA in healthy donors. The primer mix had 60 Vbeta and 13 Jbeta primers. Assay: immunoSEQ multiplex PCR; the TCRdb copy retains only in-frame clones and omits some. The sample consists of some 150,000 clones, approximately 80% of them appearing once. The sample taken for sequencing was PBMCs. The receptors derive from a man aged 18 to 29 in good health and CMV-seropositive.

CDR3 sequence: CASSQDRQVQKLFF. The CDR3 nucleotides are TGCGCCAGCAGCCAAGATCGGCAGGTTCAAAAACTGTTTTTT. This chain connects TRBV4-1 to TRBJ1-4; no definite D call. Germline-derived CDR1 and CDR2 are MGHRA and YSYEKL. This CDR3 contains 14 residues. V was shortened by 0 bases and J by 9 bases, with 11 bases between the two germline ends.

The chain carries TRBV9 and TRBJ2-2, with D tentatively TRBD2 (6 bases). Germline CDR1 is SGDLS and CDR2 is YYNGEE. The germline V and J ends were trimmed by 0 bases and 3 bases, with 12 bases remaining between them. CDR3 length equals 16 residues. DNA of the CDR3: TGTGCCAGCAGCGTAGTTGGCGGGGCTCACACCGGGGAGCTGTTTTTT. Protein: CASSVVGGAHTGELFF.

The V gene is TRBV27, the J gene TRBJ2-5; a weak D match, TRBD1 (5 bases). The CDR3 contains 15 residues. V lost 3 bases, J lost 4 bases, and 15 bases lay in between. CDR1 is MNHEY and CDR2 is SMNVEV in the germline V gene (reference sequence). This CDR3 is CASSFDRGTGETQYF. The DNA for the CDR3 is TGTGCCAGCAGTTTTGATAGGGGAACGGGAGAGACCCAGTACTTC.

The V gene is TRBV5-5, the J gene TRBJ1-4; possibly TRBD1 for D (5 bases). Germline V CDR1 and CDR2: SGHKS, YYEKEE (reference sequence). Trimming left V 4 bases short and J 8 bases short, with 15 bases between. The CDR3 has 14 residues. DNA of the CDR3: TGTGCCAGCAGCCCTCAGGGAACGGTCGAAAAACTGTTTTTT. Translation gives CASSPQGTVEKLFF.

V and J are TRBV7-9 and TRBJ1-5; 8 bases map to TRBD1. The J segment lost 9 bases and the V segment lost 8 bases, leaving 12 bases of the junction unmatched. The CDR3 sequence is 14 residues long. In germline, CDR1 is SEHNR, CDR2 FQNEAQ (reference sequence). CDR3 sequence: CASGPGTGQWPQHF. The DNA of the CDR3 is TGTGCCAGCGGACCAGGGACAGGTCAATGGCCCCAGCATTTT. Full variable domain (missing parts from reference TRBV7-9 and TRBJ1-5): DTGVSQNPRHKITKRGQNVTFRCDPISEHNRLYWYRQTLGQGPEFLTYFQNEAQLEKSRLLSDRFSAERPKGSFSTLEIQRTEQGDSAMYLCASGPGTGQWPQHFGDGTRLSIL.

This clone appeared a single time. The V and J genes are TRBV30 and TRBJ2-5; D call uncertain. This CDR3 has 13 residues. Germline CDR1 and CDR2: GTSNPN and SVGIG (reference sequence). The ends were cut back, 0 bases at V and 4 bases at J, with 9 bases in the middle. The CDR3 coding sequence is TGTGCCTGGAGTGTACTCGGTAGAGAGACCCAGTACTTC. Its translation is CAWSVLGRETQYF.

This clone was seen only once. This chain uses TRBV6-6 with TRBJ2-5; a weak D match, TRBD1 (5 bases). V shed 2 bases and J shed 2 bases, with 12 bases lying between them. This CDR3 comprises 15 residues. Germline values: CDR1 MNHNY, CDR2 SVGAGI (reference sequence). The CDR3 loop is CASSYIGQGQETQYF. The CDR3 DNA sequence: TGTGCCAGCAGTTACATAGGACAAGGTCAAGAGACCCAGTACTTC.

J is TRBJ2-1 and V is TRBV2; TRBD2 matches at 8 bases. In germline, CDR1 is SNHLY, CDR2 FYNNEI. The CDR3 length is 14 residues. The junction had 7 bases not matched to a gene; V was cut back by 8 bases and J by 4 bases. CDR3 protein: CASHTSGRYNEQFF. DNA for the CDR3: TGTGCCAGCCACACTAGCGGACGTTACAATGAGCAGTTCTTC.

This clone was observed a handful of times. The chain links TRBV19 to TRBJ1-5; D not certain. Per the germline V gene, CDR1 is LNHDA and CDR2 is SQIVND (reference sequence). The CDR3 is 15 amino acids. Trimming shortened V by 5 bases and J by 9 bases, and 20 bases separated the two germline ends. As DNA, the CDR3 is TGTGCCAGTAGTCCCCCAGCGGCGGTGGGGAGGCCCCAGCATTTT. This encodes CASSPPAAVGRPQHF. The full variable domain, its missing parts supplied by reference TRBV19 and TRBJ1-5, is DGGITQSPKYLFRKEGQNVTLSCEQNLNHDAMYWYRQDPGQGLRLIYYSQIVNDFQKGDIAEGYSVSREKKESFPLTVTSAQKNPTAFYLCASSPPAAVGRPQHFGDGTRLSIL.

The count of this clone is one. The chain employs TRBV2 and TRBJ2-5, with TRBD1 matching 7 bases. Germline trimming cut 4 bases from V and 5 bases from J; bases unmatched to any gene: 4. Per germline, CDR1 SNHLY and CDR2 FYNNEI. The CDR3 has 13 amino acids. The CDR3 spells CASSGGGRETQYF. The CDR3 nucleotides are TGTGCCAGCAGTGGAGGGGGCCGGGAGACCCAGTACTTC.

This chain uses TRBV27 with TRBJ1-6; 8 bases match TRBD1. The CDR3 loop spans 15 amino acids. CDR1 and CDR2 (germline): MNHEY, SMNVEV (reference sequence). V lost 0 bases and J lost 13; bases outside the gene matches: 8. Written as DNA, the CDR3 is TGTGCCAGCAGTTTATCGTCCCGGCACAGGGGGCCCCTCCACTTT. Translation gives CASSLSSRHRGPLHF.

This clone was counted a single time. The chain carries TRBV7-8 and TRBJ2-4; D perhaps matches TRBD2 (5 bases). Germline CDR1 is SGHVS and CDR2 is FQNEAQ. This CDR3 is built from 13 residues. V was cut by 0 bases and J by 12 bases, with 12 bases left in between. CDR3 nucleotides: TGTGCCAGCAGCTTAGCTTGGGAGTACAGTCAGTACTTC. As protein: CASSLAWEYSQYF.

The chain links TRBV5-1 to TRBJ2-7, with D perhaps TRBD1 (5 bases). This CDR3 is built from 15 residues. Trimming removed 0 bases from V and 2 bases from J, with 12 bases in between. Germline CDR1 SGHRS, CDR2 YFSETQ. The CDR3 here is CASSLAGASTYEQYF. For the CDR3, the DNA is TGCGCCAGCAGCTTGGCTGGGGCCTCGACCTACGAGCAGTACTTC.

The chain carries TRBV7-3 and TRBJ2-1; 7 nucleotides agree with TRBD2. The germline CDR1 and CDR2 sequences are SGHTA and FQGTGA. After removal of 5 bases from V and 6 bases from J, the junction contained 7 bases not matched to a gene. The CDR3 contains 14 residues. The DNA for the CDR3 is TGTGCCAGCAGCCCGAGACTAGCTTCCAATGAGCAGTTCTTC. Protein sequence: CASSPRLASNEQFF. Drawing the rest from reference TRBV7-3 and TRBJ2-1, the complete variable domain is GAGVSQTPSNKVTEKGKYVELRCDPISGHTALYWYRQSLGQGPEFLIYFQGTGAADDSGLPNDRFFAVRPEGSVSTLKIQRTERGDSAVYLCASSPRLASNEQFFGPGTRLTVL.

The chain couples TRBV7-2 to TRBJ2-5; 13 positions agree with TRBD2. Germline-derived CDR1 and CDR2 are SGHTA and FQGNSA. V shed 2 bases, J shed 3 bases, and the junction held 9 bases outside the gene matches. The CDR3 runs 18 residues. The DNA for the CDR3 is TGTGCCAGCAGCTTAACTAGCGGGGGGGCCACGATAGAAGAGACCCAGTACTTC. It codes for CASSLTSGGATIEETQYF.

V and J are TRBV5-4 and TRBJ2-7; D is possibly TRBD2 (6 bases). Deletions cut 2 bases from V and 5 bases from J, with 11 bases between. The CDR3 has 13 amino acids. Per germline, CDR1 SGHNT and CDR2 YYREEE (reference sequence). The CDR3 DNA follows: TGTGCCAGCAGCTTCTGGCTAGCGAACGAGCAGTACTTC. Its translation is CASSFWLANEQYF.

This chain joins TRBV18 and TRBJ2-7; 9 bases line up with TRBD1. There are 14 residues in the CDR3. V was clipped by 4 bases and J by 6 bases; unmatched bases: 7. The germline V gene has CDR1 KGHSH and CDR2 LQKENI. CDR3: CASSLGQGVGEQYF. CDR3 nucleotide sequence: TGTGCCAGCTCACTGGGACAGGGTGTGGGCGAGCAGTACTTC.

The rearrangement joins TRBV11-2 to TRBJ2-3; TRBD2 matches 7 bases. Per germline, CDR1 SGHAT and CDR2 FQNNGV. V lost 4 bases, J lost 2 bases, and 12 bases stayed unmatched. The CDR3 has 17 amino acids. The CDR3 coding sequence is TGTGCCAGCAGCTCTGCGGGACTACAAGAAATCACAGATACGCAGTATTTT. Translating it yields CASSSAGLQEITDTQYF.

The chain uses TRBV10-1 and TRBJ2-1; TRBD2 aligns across 9 bases. The CDR3 sequence is 15 residues long. V shed 3 bases, J shed 7 bases, and the junction held 7 bases outside the gene matches. Germline values: CDR1 WNHNN, CDR2 SYGVQD (reference sequence). The CDR3 sequence: CASSDPSGISNEQFF. For the CDR3, the DNA is TGCGCCAGCAGTGACCCTAGCGGGATCTCGAATGAGCAGTTCTTC.

The V call is TRBV10-3, the J call TRBJ1-1; TRBD1 matches 7 bases. The ends lost 6 bases at V and 2 bases at J; junction bases unmatched: 6. Germline loops: CDR1 ENHRY, CDR2 SYGVKD. There are 14 residues in the CDR3. The CDR3: CAISGGTDNTEAFF. The CDR3 coding sequence is TGTGCCATCAGCGGCGGGACAGATAACACTGAAGCTTTCTTT.

The chain couples TRBV6-1 to TRBJ2-5, with 11 bases identical to TRBD2. The CDR3 runs to 18 residues. The junction had 10 bases not matched to a gene; V was cut back by 4 bases and J by 0 bases. Germline V gene sequence: CDR1 MNHNS, CDR2 SASEGT. The CDR3 is CASSGDPSGRTYQETQYF. In DNA form, the CDR3 reads TGTGCCAGCAGTGGAGACCCTAGCGGGAGGACTTACCAAGAGACCCAGTACTTC.

The chain links TRBV5-1 to TRBJ1-5; possible D gene TRBD1, 6 bases. The V end was cut by 4 bases, the J end by 6 bases, with 20 bases between. This CDR3 contains 16 residues. Germline V gene sequence: CDR1 SGHRS, CDR2 YFSETQ. DNA of the CDR3: TGCGCCAGCAGCCCAACTGGGGGCCCCGAGGGTCAGCCCCAGCATTTT. This translates into CASSPTGGPEGQPQHF.

The chain carries TRBV10-3 and TRBJ2-1, with a weak D call TRBD1 (5 bases). Germline loops: CDR1 ENHRY, CDR2 SYGVKD. V was cut by 2 bases and J by 4 bases, with 12 bases left in between. This CDR3 comprises 15 residues. Here the CDR3 reads CAISEPLAGYNEQFF. DNA for the CDR3: TGTGCCATCAGTGAGCCCCTGGCAGGGTACAATGAGCAGTTCTTC.

This clone showed up just once. In DNA, the CDR3 is TGTGCCAGCAGTGGGACAAGGACGAACACTGAAGCTTTCTTT. It is translated as CASSGTRTNTEAFF. This chain joins TRBV6-1 and TRBJ1-1, with D perhaps matching TRBD1 (5 bases). CDR1 is MNHNS and CDR2 is SASEGT in the germline V gene. V lost 4 bases and J lost 1, with 10 bases in between. CDR3 length: 14 residues.

The chain links TRBV30 to TRBJ1-2; no clear D gene. Germline CDR1 is GTSNPN and CDR2 is SVGIG (reference sequence). This CDR3 comprises 13 residues. The germline V and J ends were trimmed by 2 bases and 10 bases, with 17 bases remaining between them. The DNA for the CDR3 is TGTGCCTGGAGTCTCCTCGTCCCTCACTTCTACACCTTC. This encodes CAWSLLVPHFYTF. Based on the CDR3 plus reference TRBV30 and TRBJ1-2, the full variable domain is SQTIHQWPATLVQPVGSPLSLECTVEGTSNPNLYWYRQAAGRGLQLLFYSVGIGQISSEVPQNLSASRPQDRQFILSSKKLLLSDSGFYLCAWSLLVPHFYTFGSGTRLTVV.

The V and J genes are TRBV18 and TRBJ2-7, with TRBD1 matching 11 bases. Germline CDR1 and CDR2: KGHSH and LQKENI. Trimming cost V 4 bases and J 6 bases; bases outside gene matches: 2. This CDR3 contains 13 residues. The CDR3 region is CASSRGQGAEQYF. DNA for the CDR3: TGTGCCAGCTCACGAGGACAGGGGGCCGAGCAGTACTTC.

The chain recombines TRBV29-1 with TRBJ2-1; no firm D call. The length of the CDR3 is 16 residues. Germline lookup yields CDR1 SQVTM and CDR2 ANQGSEA. V lost 0 bases, J lost 0 bases, and 12 bases lay in between. CDR3 coding DNA: TGCAGCGTTGAAGATCATACAGCCGGCTCCTACAATGAGCAGTTCTTC. This encodes CSVEDHTAGSYNEQFF.

This clone was observed a handful of times. This sequence joins TRBV18 and TRBJ2-7; perhaps TRBD1 as D (5 bases). This CDR3 has 16 residues. The germline CDR1 and CDR2 sequences are KGHSH and LQKENI. Deletions cut 5 bases from V and 3 bases from J, with 20 bases between. The CDR3 protein is CASSVYMDTFFYEQYF. The CDR3 DNA is TGTGCCAGCTCAGTATACATGGACACTTTTTTCTACGAGCAGTACTTC. The whole variable domain, filled in from reference TRBV18 and TRBJ2-7, reads NAGVMQNPRHLVRRRGQEARLRCSPMKGHSHVYWYRQLPEEGLKFMVYLQKENIIDESGMPKERFSAEFPKEGPSILRIQQVVRGDSAAYFCASSVYMDTFFYEQYFGPGTRLTVT.

This rearrangement joins TRBV27 to TRBJ2-1, with TRBD2 matching over 9 bases. The CDR3 totals 15 residues. J was trimmed by 0 bases and V by 5 bases; bases with no gene match: 2. CDR1 and CDR2 from the germline V gene are MNHEY and SMNVEV (reference sequence). The chain's CDR3 is CASSLSGSSYNEQFF. The CDR3 coding sequence is TGTGCCAGCAGTCTTAGCGGGAGCTCCTACAATGAGCAGTTCTTC.

This sequence joins TRBV15 and TRBJ1-6, with TRBD1 identical over 7 bases. Germline V CDR1 and CDR2: LNHNV, YYDKDF (reference sequence). V trimming: 3 bases; J trimming: 5 bases; junction bases outside the gene matches: 4. The CDR3 is 15 amino acids. The chain's CDR3 is CATSSRQGNNSPLHF. DNA of the CDR3: TGTGCCACCAGCAGTCGACAGGGTAATAATTCACCCCTCCACTTT.